A single sample gave rise to the 6 T cell receptor beta chains below, sequenced in a study of cytomegalovirus exposure and HLA in healthy donors. PCR involved 60 Vbeta and 13 Jbeta primers. Using immunoSEQ multiplex PCR, the repertoire was profiled, and TCRdb retains in-frame clones only, with some absent. The top ten hold more than 10% of the sample, which has some 150,000 clones, approximately 80% seen once. The specimen was PBMCs. All receptors come from a man aged 30 to 45 in good health and CMV-seropositive.

V is TRBV7-9 and J is TRBJ2-7; the match to TRBD2 covers 10 bases. J gave up 5 bases and V 0 bases, and 7 bases lay outside the gene matches. The CDR3 loop spans 16 amino acids. The germline gives CDR1 SEHNR, CDR2 FQNEAQ (reference sequence). The CDR3 reads CASSLAAASGRNEQYF. The CDR3, as DNA: TGTGCCAGCAGCTTAGCAGCGGCTAGCGGGAGAAACGAGCAGTACTTC.

The V call is TRBV4-2, the J call TRBJ2-1; 9 bases agree with TRBD2. Losses at the gene ends were 0 bases for V and 4 bases for J; bases not matched to a gene: 13. The CDR3 sequence is 19 residues long. Germline V gene data show CDR1 as LGHNA and CDR2 as YNFKEQ. The CDR3 spells CASSQDFAGLAQPYNEQFF. The DNA of the CDR3 is TGTGCCAGCAGCCAAGATTTTGCAGGACTAGCGCAGCCTTACAATGAGCAGTTCTTC.

The chain combines TRBV27 with TRBJ1-2; D is perhaps TRBD1 (6 bases). The germline gives CDR1 MNHEY, CDR2 SMNVEV (reference sequence). The CDR3 covers 14 residues. Deletions cut 2 bases from V and 2 bases from J, with 9 bases between. The DNA for the CDR3 is TGTGCCAGCAGTTTACAGGGGACGAACTATGGCTACACCTTC. Translating it yields CASSLQGTNYGYTF.

The J gene is TRBJ2-7, the V gene TRBV5-1, with D possibly being TRBD1 (6 bases). V lost 4 bases to trimming and J lost 4 bases, with 9 bases between them. CDR1 is SGHRS and CDR2 is YFSETQ in the germline V gene. This CDR3 contains 12 residues. Here the CDR3 reads CASSIQGYEQYF. The DNA for the CDR3 is TGCGCCAGCAGCATACAGGGATACGAGCAGTACTTC. Supplemented by reference TRBV5-1 and TRBJ2-7, the full variable domain reads KAGVTQTPRYLIKTRGQQVTLSCSPISGHRSVSWYQQTPGQGLQFLFEYFSETQRNKGNFPGRFSGRQFSNSRSEMNVSTLELGDSALYLCASSIQGYEQYFGPGTRLTVT.

This clone has a handful of counts. CDR3 in amino acids: CASNIQGGYGYTF. DNA of the CDR3: TGTGCCAGCAACATTCAGGGAGGGTATGGCTACACCTTC. V is TRBV2 and J is TRBJ1-2; weak D call: TRBD1 (5 bases). Germline lookup yields CDR1 SNHLY and CDR2 FYNNEI. The V end lost 7 bases, the J end lost 5 bases, and 14 bases lay between the germline ends. CDR3 length: 13 amino acids. Filled out from reference TRBV2 and TRBJ1-2, the complete variable domain reads EPEVTQTPSHQVTQMGQEVILRCVPISNHLYFYWYRQILGQKVEFLVSFYNNEISEKSEIFDDQFSVERPDGSNFTLKIRSTKLEDSAMYFCASNIQGGYGYTFGSGTRLTVV.

This chain links TRBV7-3 with TRBJ2-5, with TRBD2 identical over 10 bases. Trimming took 1 base from V and 7 from J; bases not matched to a gene: 6. The CDR3 covers 15 residues. The germline gives CDR1 SGHTA, CDR2 FQGTGA. In DNA form, the CDR3 reads TGTGCCAGCAGCTTAATAGCGGGAGGCCCGGGGACCCAGTACTTC. This sequence encodes CASSLIAGGPGTQYF. The whole variable domain, filled in from reference TRBV7-3 and TRBJ2-5, reads GAGVSQTPSNKVTEKGKYVELRCDPISGHTALYWYRQSLGQGPEFLIYFQGTGAADDSGLPNDRFFAVRPEGSVSTLKIQRTERGDSAVYLCASSLIAGGPGTQYFGPGTRLLVL.